The 25 T cell receptor beta chains given below trace back to one sample, sequenced in a study of T cells in women clearing cervical HPV infection. Clones were read by immunoSEQ multiplex PCR, and TCRdb kept only the in-frame ones, dropping some. The table lists about 23,000 clones. Sequenced input: blood buffy coat. The source of these receptors is a woman aged 18-70 years with a cervical HPV16 infection that either progressed to CIN3+ or cleared (not recorded which).

About this clone itself: The CDR3 extends 3 residues past the end of the read, so its final part is completed from the germline J gene. The chain carries TRBV19 and TRBJ1-2; possible D gene TRBD1, 5 bases. CDR3 size: 13 residues. The germline V gene encodes CDR1 LNHDA and CDR2 SQIVND (reference sequence). CDR3 bases read: TGTGCCAGTAGTATGGGGGGGAAGAGCGAC. Protein product: CASSMGGKSD. The CDR3 in its entirety is CASSMGGKSDYTF.

Of note for this clone: The read halts 3 residues ahead of the CDR3 end, with the missing end drawn from the germline J gene. Other nucleotide sequences from this sample produce the same CDR3. J is TRBJ1-5 and V is TRBV30, with 11 bases matching TRBD1. The CDR3 runs to 14 residues. The germline CDR1 and CDR2 sequences are GTSNPN and SVGIG (reference sequence). Trimming cost V 2 bases and J 7 bases; bases outside gene matches: 4. The sequenced CDR3 bases are TGTGCCTGGAGTCCGGACAGGGGGCAACAGCCC. Protein sequence: CAWSPDRGQQP. In full, the CDR3 is CAWSPDRGQQPQHF.

A word on this clone: The sequenced fragment ends 3 residues before the CDR3 boundary, so the rest is inferred from the germline J gene. The chain couples TRBV5-6 to TRBJ2-3; 10 bases fit TRBD2. The CDR3 runs 15 residues. The germline V gene has CDR1 SGHDT and CDR2 YYEEEE. CDR3: CASSLELAGTQAQYF. CDR3 bases read: TGTGCCAGCAGCTTGGAACTAGCGGGAACACAGGCG.

The CDR3 bases that were read are TGTGCCTGGAGTGTCGACAGTACCATGGGCAAAAACATT. Encoded protein: CAWSVDSTMGKNI. The CDR3 in its entirety is CAWSVDSTMGKNIQYF. V is TRBV30 and J is TRBJ2-4, with a weak D call TRBD1 (5 bases). The CDR3 end falls 3 residues outside the read, so it is completed with the germline J gene. Germline CDR1 reads GTSNPN; CDR2 reads SVGIG (reference sequence). V lost 0 bases to trimming and J lost 3 bases, with 15 bases between them. CDR3 size: 16 residues.

Notes on this clone: Read sequence stops 3 residues before the CDR3 end, and the germline J gene provides the missing end. The V and J genes are TRBV20-1 and TRBJ2-1; 11 bases line up with TRBD1. Losses at the gene ends were 5 bases for V and 4 bases for J; bases not matched to a gene: 7. CDR3 size: 15 residues. Per germline, CDR1 DFQATT and CDR2 SNEGSKA (reference sequence). CDR3 residues: CSAGGTGGFYNEQFF. The CDR3 DNA, read in part, is TGCAGTGCTGGGGGGACAGGGGGTTTTTACAATGAG.

On this clone itself: The read terminates 3 residues ahead of where the CDR3 ends, so the germline J gene completes it. This rearrangement joins TRBV6-4 to TRBJ2-2; 8 bases map to TRBD1. The CDR3 sequence is 15 residues long. Trimming took 2 bases from V and 5 from J; bases not matched to a gene: 4. Germline V lookup: CDR1 MRHNA, CDR2 SNTAGT. CDR3 sequence: CASSDGTGDTGELFF. The covered CDR3 bases are TGTGCCAGCAGTGACGGGACAGGTGATACCGGGGAG.

On this clone: The read ends 3 residues shy of where the CDR3 ends; the end is completed using the germline J gene. J is TRBJ2-3 and V is TRBV7-7; perhaps D is TRBD1 or TRBD2 (5 bases each). CDR3 size: 12 residues. From germline, CDR1 is SSHAT and CDR2 FNYEAQ (reference sequence). CDR3 protein: CAVRGAQETQYF. The sequenced CDR3 bases are TGTGCCGTTAGAGGGGCCCAAGAGACG.

Of note for this clone: The CDR3 end falls 3 residues outside the read, so it is completed with the germline J gene. The chain couples TRBV19 to TRBJ2-2; TRBD2 matches at 8 bases. This CDR3 comprises 16 residues. Trimming at V came to 2 bases and at J to 4 bases, leaving 6 bases not matched to a gene. Per the germline V gene, CDR1 is LNHDA and CDR2 is SQIVND (reference sequence). This CDR3 is CASSIRAGAGTGELFF. CDR3 DNA, as far as it was read: TGTGCCAGTAGTATAAGAGCGGGAGCTGGCACCGGGGAG.

The CDR3 protein is CASSIDSGLSTEAFF. The part of the CDR3 DNA that was read is TGTGCCAGTAGTATTGACTCTGGCCTCAGCACTGAA. The chain uses TRBV19 and TRBJ1-1, with unresolved D. The read finishes 3 residues shy of the CDR3 end, and the germline J gene is used to complete it. The CDR3 totals 15 residues. V lost 3 bases and J lost 4, with 15 bases in between. Germline CDR1 and CDR2: LNHDA and SQIVND (reference sequence).

A word on this clone: Compared with germline, one end of the junction differs, possibly owing to a read error. The CDR3 extends 3 residues past the end of the read, so its final part is completed from the germline J gene. This chain joins TRBV10-3 and TRBJ1-2; no clear D. This CDR3 comprises 12 residues. CDR1 and CDR2 (germline): ENHRY, SYGVKD. CDR3 amino acids: CGISEQFYGYTF. The part of the CDR3 DNA that was read is TGTGGCATCAGTGAGCAGTTCTATGGC.

For this clone: Read data end 3 residues before the CDR3 end; the end is taken from the germline J gene. The rearrangement joins TRBV4-1 to TRBJ2-2; 8 positions agree with TRBD2. The V gene end was trimmed by 0 bases and the J gene end by 6 bases; junction bases not matched to a gene: 9. Germline loops: CDR1 MGHRA, CDR2 YSYEKL. The CDR3 length is 17 residues. CDR3 loop: CASSQDHRGGWSGELFF. Partial CDR3 DNA: TGCGCCAGCAGCCAAGACCACCGGGGGGGATGGTCCGGGGAG.

As for this clone: Sequencing ends 3 residues short of the CDR3 end; the germline J gene provides the rest. The chain joins TRBV7-2 to TRBJ2-2, with D possibly TRBD2 on 5 matching bases. Germline lookup yields CDR1 SGHTA and CDR2 FQGNSA. With 3 bases removed from V and 8 bases from J, the gap between germline ends came to 10 bases. CDR3 length equals 13 residues. The CDR3 loop reads CASSFGVGGELFF. The CDR3 DNA, read in part, is TGTGCCAGCAGCTTCGGGGTGGGTGGGGAG.

Concerning this clone itself: The CDR3 end falls 3 residues outside the read, so it is completed with the germline J gene. This chain uses TRBV5-1 with TRBJ1-1; no firm D call. Germline V gene sequence: CDR1 SGHRS, CDR2 YFSETQ. The length of the CDR3 is 12 residues. Trimming took off 4 bases at V and 1 base at J, with 5 bases between the two ends. CDR3 in amino acids: CASSLTNTEAFF. CDR3 DNA, as far as it was read: TGCGCCAGCAGCCTAACGAACACTGAA.

In the case of this clone: The read ends 3 residues early relative to the CDR3; the germline J gene fills the gap. The J gene is TRBJ2-1, the V gene TRBV10-1, with D possibly TRBD1 on 6 matching bases. The CDR3 extends over 15 amino acids. CDR1 is WNHNN and CDR2 is SYGVQD in the germline V gene (reference sequence). V was cut by 3 bases and J by 4 bases, with 13 bases left in between. The CDR3 here is CASSDGQGSYNEQFF. CDR3 bases read: TGCGCCAGCAGTGACGGGCAGGGGAGTTACAATGAG.

A note on this clone: The CDR3 goes on 3 residues after the read ends, and that part is filled in from the germline J gene. The V gene is TRBV19, the J gene TRBJ1-1, with D hard to call. CDR1 and CDR2 (germline): LNHDA, SQIVND (reference sequence). V lost 4 bases, J lost 4 bases, and 10 bases lay in between. The CDR3 length is 13 residues. The CDR3 loop reads CASSKMDFTEAFF. The sequenced CDR3 bases are TGTGCCAGTAGTAAGATGGACTTCACTGAA. The full variable domain, with the rest looked up from reference TRBV19 and TRBJ1-1, is DGGITQSPKYLFRKEGQNVTLSCEQNLNHDAMYWYRQDPGQGLRLIYYSQIVNDFQKGDIAEGYSVSREKKESFPLTVTSAQKNPTAFYLCASSKMDFTEAFFGQGTRLTVV.

For this clone: The observed sequence ends 3 residues before the CDR3 terminus, with the missing tail filled in from the germline J gene. This chain joins TRBV7-6 and TRBJ2-2, with TRBD1 matching over 7 bases. There are 16 residues in the CDR3. Germline-derived CDR1 and CDR2 are SGHVS and FNYEAQ. After removal of 3 bases from V and 4 bases from J, the junction contained 8 bases not matched to a gene. This chain's CDR3 is CASSLRPGTATGELFF. CDR3 bases read: TGTGCCAGCAGCTTGCGCCCCGGGACAGCCACCGGGGAG. Together with reference TRBV7-6 and TRBJ2-2, the CDR3 gives the full variable domain: GAGVSQSPRYKVTKRGQDVALRCDPISGHVSLYWYRQALGQGPEFLTYFNYEAQQDKSGLPNDRFSAERPEGSISTLTIQRTEQRDSAMYRCASSLRPGTATGELFFGEGSRLTVL.

This clone is identified as medium-sized from frequency. The read ends 3 residues early relative to the CDR3; the germline J gene fills the gap. This chain links TRBV7-2 with TRBJ2-7, with D hard to call. The V gene's germline CDR1 is SGHTA and CDR2 FQGNSA. The CDR3 length is 13 residues. V was pared by 6 bases and J by 0 bases, with 9 bases between. The CDR3 sequence: CASSSPVSYEQYF. The sequenced part of the CDR3 DNA is TGTGCCAGCAGTTCCCCCGTCTCCTACGAG.

Remarks on this clone: The DNA ends 3 residues before the CDR3 does, and the rest of the CDR3 is filled in from the germline J gene. The genes are TRBV5-1 and TRBJ2-5; perhaps TRBD1 as D (6 bases). Germline-derived CDR1 and CDR2 are SGHRS and YFSETQ. Trimming left V 5 bases short and J 5 bases short, with 25 bases between. CDR3 length: 17 amino acids. CDR3 DNA (partial): TGCGCCAGCAGACAATCAGGGGACCCTTGGAGAGGGGAGACC. Translated, it gives CASRQSGDPWRGET. The CDR3 in full is CASRQSGDPWRGETQYF.

Note on this clone: The CDR3 end is not reached by the read, which stops 3 residues before it; the germline J gene fills it in. The chain couples TRBV6-1 to TRBJ2-6; D uncertain. The CDR3 is 19 amino acids. Germline V gene data show CDR1 as MNHNS and CDR2 as SASEGT. V was pared by 0 bases and J by 1 base, with 16 bases between. CDR3 loop: CASSEALKSGPSGANVLTF. The DNA read from the CDR3 is TGTGCCAGCAGTGAAGCCCTCAAGTCGGGTCCATCTGGGGCCAACGTC.

With regard to this clone: The CDR3 end lies 3 residues beyond the end of the read and is filled in from the germline J gene. J is TRBJ2-7 and V is TRBV5-1; TRBD1 agrees at 7 bases. Germline assignment: CDR1 SGHRS and CDR2 YFSETQ. The ends lost 5 bases at V and 3 bases at J; junction bases unmatched: 14. This CDR3 contains 16 residues. This chain's CDR3 is CASRPGTAKTLYEQYF. CDR3 DNA (partial): TGCGCCAGCAGGCCCGGGACAGCCAAAACCCTCTACGAG.

Comment on this clone: The read terminates 3 residues ahead of where the CDR3 ends, so the germline J gene completes it. V gene TRBV11-2 combines with J gene TRBJ2-7; D ambiguous. This CDR3 contains 11 residues. Trimming removed 6 bases at V and 4 bases at J, with 7 bases between. Germline CDR1 and CDR2: SGHAT and FQNNGV. CDR3 DNA, as far as it was read: TGTGCCAGCAGTGAGAGGTACGAG. It specifies CASSERYE. The full CDR3 protein is CASSERYEQYF.

With respect to this clone: The read falls 3 residues short of the CDR3 end, and the missing part is taken from the germline J gene. This chain uses TRBV19 with TRBJ1-6; 10 bases line up with TRBD1. V gave up 3 bases and J gave up 9 bases; unmatched junction bases: 2. This CDR3 region has 14 residues. Germline lookup yields CDR1 LNHDA and CDR2 SQIVND (reference sequence). Incomplete CDR3 DNA: TGTGCCAGTAGTATTGGACAGGGGGTTTCACCC. Protein sequence: CASSIGQGVSP. The whole CDR3 is CASSIGQGVSPLHF.

Worth noting for this clone: The sequenced fragment ends 3 residues before the CDR3 boundary, so the rest is inferred from the germline J gene. The chain has TRBV29-1 and TRBJ1-1, with 11 bases aligning to TRBD1. The CDR3 loop spans 13 amino acids. V was pared by 6 bases and J by 4 bases, with 4 bases of the junction left unmatched. CDR1 and CDR2 (germline): SQVTM, ANQGSEA. CDR3 in amino acids: CSVDRGLSTEAFF. CDR3 bases read: TGCAGCGTGGACAGGGGGCTAAGCACTGAA.

As concerns this clone: The read gets to within 3 residues of the CDR3 end, and the germline J gene fills in the rest. The chain recombines TRBV6-1 with TRBJ2-2, with D unresolved. Germline values: CDR1 MNHNS, CDR2 SASEGT. This CDR3 is built from 13 residues. This CDR3 is CASSDDTYSPLFF. The CDR3 bases that were read are TGTGCCAGCAGTGATGACACTTATTCACCG.

About this clone: Read sequence stops 3 residues before the CDR3 end, and the germline J gene provides the missing end. The chain has TRBV5-4 and TRBJ2-3, with 11 bases identical to TRBD2. This CDR3 is 15 amino acids long. The V gene's germline CDR1 is SGHNT and CDR2 YYREEE (reference sequence). The CDR3 reads CASSWGTSGLVAQYF. The part of the CDR3 DNA that was read is TGTGCCAGCAGCTGGGGGACTAGCGGTTTAGTGGCG.